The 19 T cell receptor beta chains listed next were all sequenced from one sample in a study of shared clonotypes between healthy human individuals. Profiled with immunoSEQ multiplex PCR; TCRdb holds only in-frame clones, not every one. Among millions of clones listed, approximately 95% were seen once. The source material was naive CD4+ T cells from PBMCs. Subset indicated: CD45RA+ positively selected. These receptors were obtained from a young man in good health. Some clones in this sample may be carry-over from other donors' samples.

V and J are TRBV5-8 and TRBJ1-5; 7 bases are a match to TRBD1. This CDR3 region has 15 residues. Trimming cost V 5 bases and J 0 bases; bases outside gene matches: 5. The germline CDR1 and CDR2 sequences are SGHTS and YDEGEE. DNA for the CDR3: TGTGCCAGCAGTATAACAGGGGTTAGCAATCAGCCCCAGCATTTT. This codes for CASSITGVSNQPQHF.

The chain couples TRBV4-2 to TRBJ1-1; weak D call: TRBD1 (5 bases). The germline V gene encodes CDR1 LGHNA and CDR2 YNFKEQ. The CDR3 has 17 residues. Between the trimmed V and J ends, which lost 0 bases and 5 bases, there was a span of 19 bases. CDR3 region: CASSQEGSRVGGTEAFF. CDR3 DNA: TGTGCCAGCAGCCAAGAAGGGTCTCGTGTGGGGGGAACTGAAGCTTTCTTT.

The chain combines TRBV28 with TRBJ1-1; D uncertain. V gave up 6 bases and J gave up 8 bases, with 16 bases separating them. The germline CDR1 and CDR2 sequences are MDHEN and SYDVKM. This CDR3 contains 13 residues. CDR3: CASSGPSVREAFF. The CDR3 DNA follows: TGTGCCAGCAGCGGCCCCTCGGTGAGGGAAGCTTTCTTT.

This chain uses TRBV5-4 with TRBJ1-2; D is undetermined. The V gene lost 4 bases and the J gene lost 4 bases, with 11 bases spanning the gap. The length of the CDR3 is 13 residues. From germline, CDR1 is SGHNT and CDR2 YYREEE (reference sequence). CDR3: CASSLLQGYGYTF. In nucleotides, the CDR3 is TGTGCCAGCAGCCTATTACAAGGCTATGGCTACACCTTC.

The CDR3 region has the DNA TGTGCCAGCAGCTTATCCTGGAACACTGAAGCTTTCTTT. It encodes CASSLSWNTEAFF. The chain links TRBV7-2 to TRBJ1-1; D not certain. Trimming cost V 2 bases and J 1 base, with 5 bases left between them. Looked up from germline, CDR1 is SGHTA and CDR2 is FQGNSA. The CDR3 has 13 residues.

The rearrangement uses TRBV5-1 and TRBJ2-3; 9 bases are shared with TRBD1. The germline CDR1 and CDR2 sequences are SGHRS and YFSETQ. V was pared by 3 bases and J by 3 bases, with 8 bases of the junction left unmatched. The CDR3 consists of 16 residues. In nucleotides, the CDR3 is TGCGCCAGCAGCTCGCCGGGACAGGGAGGAACAGATACGCAGTATTTT. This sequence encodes CASSSPGQGGTDTQYF.

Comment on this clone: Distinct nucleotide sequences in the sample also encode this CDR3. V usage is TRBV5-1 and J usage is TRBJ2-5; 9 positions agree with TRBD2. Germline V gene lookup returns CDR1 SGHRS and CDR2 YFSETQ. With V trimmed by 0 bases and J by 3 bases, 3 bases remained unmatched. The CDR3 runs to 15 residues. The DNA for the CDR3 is TGCGCCAGCAGCTTGGGCGGGAGGGCCGAAGAGACCCAGTACTTC. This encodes CASSLGGRAEETQYF.

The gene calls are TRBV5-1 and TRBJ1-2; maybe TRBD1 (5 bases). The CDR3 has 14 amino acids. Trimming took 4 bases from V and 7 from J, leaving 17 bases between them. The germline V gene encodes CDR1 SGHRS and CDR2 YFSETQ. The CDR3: CASSPRPGGVGYTF. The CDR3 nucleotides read TGCGCCAGCAGCCCCCGCCCTGGGGGAGTTGGCTACACCTTC.

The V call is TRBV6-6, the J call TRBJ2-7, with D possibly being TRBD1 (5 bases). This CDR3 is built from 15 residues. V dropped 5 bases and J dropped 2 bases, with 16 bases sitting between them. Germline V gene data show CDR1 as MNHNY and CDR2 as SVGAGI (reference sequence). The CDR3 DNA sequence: TGTGCCAGCAGTACCCAGGGAAGTCCGGCCTACGAGCAGTACTTC. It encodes CASSTQGSPAYEQYF.

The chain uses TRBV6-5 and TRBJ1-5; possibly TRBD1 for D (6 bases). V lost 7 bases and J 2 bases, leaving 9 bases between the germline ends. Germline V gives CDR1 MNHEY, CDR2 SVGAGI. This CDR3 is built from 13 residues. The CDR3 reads CASTRGGNQPQHF. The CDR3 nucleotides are TGTGCCAGCACCAGGGGAGGCAATCAGCCCCAGCATTTT.

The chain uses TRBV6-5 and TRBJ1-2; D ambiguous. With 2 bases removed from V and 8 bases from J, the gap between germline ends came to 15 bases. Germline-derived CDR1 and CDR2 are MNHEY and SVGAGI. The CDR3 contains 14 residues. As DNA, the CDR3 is TGTGCCAGCAGTTACCGGGATATCGGCTTCGGCTACACCTTC. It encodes CASSYRDIGFGYTF.

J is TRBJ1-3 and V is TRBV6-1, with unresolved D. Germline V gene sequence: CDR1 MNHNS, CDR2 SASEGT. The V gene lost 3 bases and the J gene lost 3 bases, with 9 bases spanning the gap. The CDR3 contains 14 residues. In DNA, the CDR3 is TGTGCCAGCAGTGACTTGGGAATTGGAAACACCATATATTTT. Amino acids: CASSDLGIGNTIYF.

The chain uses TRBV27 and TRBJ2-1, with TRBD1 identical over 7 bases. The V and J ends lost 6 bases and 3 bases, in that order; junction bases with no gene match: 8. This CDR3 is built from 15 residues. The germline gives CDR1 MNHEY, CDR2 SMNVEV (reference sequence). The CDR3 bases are TGTGCCAGCAGCCCTAGACAGGGCAACTACAATGAGCAGTTCTTC. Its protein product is CASSPRQGNYNEQFF.

The CDR3 bases are TGTGCCAGCAGCTTAGGGGGGAGGGCCTTTGAGCAGTTCTTC. Translation gives CASSLGGRAFEQFF. The V gene is TRBV5-8, the J gene TRBJ2-1, with D possibly being TRBD2 (7 bases). CDR3 length equals 14 residues. CDR1 is SGHTS and CDR2 is YDEGEE in the germline V gene. V dropped 2 bases and J dropped 9 bases, with 15 bases sitting between them.

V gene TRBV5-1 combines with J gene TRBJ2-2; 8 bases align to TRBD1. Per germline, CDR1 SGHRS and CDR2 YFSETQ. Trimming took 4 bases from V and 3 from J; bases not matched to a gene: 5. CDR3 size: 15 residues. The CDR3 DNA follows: TGCGCCAGCAGCGCGGACAGGGTGGACACCGGGGAGCTGTTTTTT. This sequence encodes CASSADRVDTGELFF.

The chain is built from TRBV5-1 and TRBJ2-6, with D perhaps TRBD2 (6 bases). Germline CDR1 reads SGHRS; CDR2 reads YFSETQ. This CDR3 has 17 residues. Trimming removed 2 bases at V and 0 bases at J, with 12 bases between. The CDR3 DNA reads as TGCGCCAGCAGCTTAGTGTCCGGGGGCTCTGGGGCCAACGTCCTGACTTTC. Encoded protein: CASSLVSGGSGANVLTF.

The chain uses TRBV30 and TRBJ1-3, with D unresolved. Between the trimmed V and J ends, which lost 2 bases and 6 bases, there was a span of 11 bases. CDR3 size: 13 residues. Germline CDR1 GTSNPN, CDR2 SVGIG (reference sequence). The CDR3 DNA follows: TGTGCCTGGAGTCCGGGCGCGGAAAACACCATATATTTT. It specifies CAWSPGAENTIYF. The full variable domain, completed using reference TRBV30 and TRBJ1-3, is SQTIHQWPATLVQPVGSPLSLECTVEGTSNPNLYWYRQAAGRGLQLLFYSVGIGQISSEVPQNLSASRPQDRQFILSSKKLLLSDSGFYLCAWSPGAENTIYFGEGSWLTVV.

This CDR3 reads CASSSKWGGDLTNEKLFF. CDR3 bases: TGTGCCAGCAGTTCGAAATGGGGAGGGGACTTGACTAATGAAAAACTGTTTTTT. V gene TRBV27 combines with J gene TRBJ1-4; possibly TRBD1 for D (5 bases). The length of the CDR3 is 18 residues. The ends were cut back, 4 bases at V and 2 bases at J, with 20 bases in the middle. The germline V gene encodes CDR1 MNHEY and CDR2 SMNVEV (reference sequence).

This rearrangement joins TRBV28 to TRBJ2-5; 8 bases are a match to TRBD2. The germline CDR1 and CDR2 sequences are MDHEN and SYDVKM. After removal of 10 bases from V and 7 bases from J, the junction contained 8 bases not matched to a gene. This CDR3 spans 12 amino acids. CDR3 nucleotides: TGTGCCACCGGCCGGGGGGGCCGGACCCAGTACTTC. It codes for CATGRGGRTQYF.